The entry below gives a single T cell receptor (beta chain) sequence along with its context. The antigen this receptor binds is unknown. Base quality data are lacking; no much larger clone is found one base away. The data were taken from a study of shared clonotypes between healthy human individuals (dated by TCRdb to 2020 to 2021). The study in broad terms: The cohort comprised a couple of women and a few men aged 18 to 49 years. For each donor, CD4 naive and CD4 memory were each given three plates, CD8 naive was given two plates, and CD8 memory was given one plate. To estimate repertoire size and how much clonotypes are shared between individuals, the study performed deep sequencing of blood TCR repertoires from a few healthy adults. To increase sequencing depth and limit assay-specific biases, TCR repertoire library preparation and sequencing were carried out by different laboratories using diverse techniques. Per donor, leukapheresis produced somewhere between about 0.85 and 8.9 billion PBMCs.

What the research found in general, with its limitations: Sampling was limited to blood, and TCR repertoires in tissue likely differ from TCR repertoires in blood. Approximately 4.8% of naive CD4, 3.5% of naive CD8, approximately 2% of memory CD4, and 0.4% of memory CD8 clonotypes were shared across four donors. Based on pairwise subsampling, the degree of clonotype sharing among donors was expected to be affected by sequencing depth. Rarefaction of sorted-subset datasets indicated incomplete sequencing despite the large sequencing depth. Higher generation probabilities were observed for clonotypes shared by all four sorted-subset donors than for non-shared clonotypes. Naive subsets generally had larger estimated clonotype richness than memory subsets. The genetic and exposure-history diversity represented was limited by the small number of donors.

Spanning cysteine to phenylalanine, the CDR3 consists of 15 amino acids. Of the read, only the CDR3 DNA is kept; its 45 bases are in frame from base 1. V has 2 bases trimmed and J has 5 bases trimmed; junction bases matching no gene number 8. In the germline V gene (reference sequence), CDR1 corresponds to MNHNY and CDR2 to SVGAGI. Using the deep immunoSEQ assay, multiplex PCR amplified TCR CDR3 regions from genomic DNA. Extracted genomic DNA from each cell subset was distributed evenly across all wells of several immunoSEQ 96-well plates, and each plate was treated as a replicate. Each replicate PCR for sorted subsets received around 210 ng genomic DNA, equal to some 32,000 T cell genomes. Purified libraries were quantified with a Qubit 3.0 fluorometer, sized on a Bioanalyzer 2100, and re-quantified with the KAPA Library Quantification kit. Every immunoSEQ 96-well plate was sequenced on a separate single-read 150-cycle Illumina NextSeq 550 flow cell. Regarding the original processing steps: Because only junctional sequences without quality scores were contained in the immunoSEQ output, filtering matching that applied to full-length reads could not be performed. Sequences were annotated with PyIR, a Python wrapper for IgBLAST v1.9, using IMGT germline references to assign V/J genes and CDR3. Reads were filtered out if the reads had weak V/J assignments (E-value above 1e-6), no CDR3, stop codons, out-of-frame junctions, or ambiguous translated residues. V3J clonotypes were defined by identical inferred V gene, J gene, and CDR3 amino acid sequence. To compute the percentage overlap between repertoires, the number of shared unique clonotypes was divided by the size of the smaller repertoire. Repertoire richness was assessed with RTK rarefaction, the Chao1 estimator, and Recon v2.1 estimates of unobserved clonotypes. Generation probabilities were computed with OLGA for all TCRbeta clonotypes obtained by the gDNA method from several donors. TCRdb holds this immuneACCESS table with in-frame rearrangements only. Some clones are missing; in checked studies, unresolved V genes explain under half, and the rest has no known cause. The V and J calls and clone size are taken from that table; D and trimming were inferred from the DNA. The sample table holds about 820,000 clones, of which 92% were seen once. The top ten constitute around 24% of the sample.

CD8 naive samples were obtained by positive selection for CCR7 among CD45RO-negative cells, yielding a CD45RA+CCR7+ population from which TemRA cells were excluded. Healthy HIV-negative adults with no recently reported acute infections or vaccinations were included as donors. All donors were Caucasian adults living in Nashville, Tennessee, USA. Blood was collected by leukapheresis, and PBMCs were isolated by Ficoll-Histopaque density gradient centrifugation and then cryopreserved in liquid nitrogen vapor phase. Analytical flow cytometry was used to check the purity and quantity of each magnetically sorted T cell population. Each sorted fraction had its genomic DNA isolated and then quantified by UV absorbance on a Nanodrop 2000c.

The sequence is built from TRBV6-6 and TRBJ1-2, with TRBD1 matching 7 junction bases. This TCR derives from a man aged 25 to 40 in good health. The sample taken for sequencing was naive CD8+ T cells sorted from blood. Explained via the paper, the cell subset or site label denotes: CD45RA+CCR7+. The DNA reads as follows: TGTGCCAGCAGTTACAGGGGGCGGCGGGGTTATGGCTACACCTTC. The translation is CASSYRGRRGYGYTF.